The sequence of this T cell receptor beta chain was determined in a study of OX40 agonist ivuxolimab in advanced cancers. In the study overall: Partial responses were achieved by three patients: one hepatocellular carcinoma, two cutaneous melanoma.

V lost 8 bases to trimming and J lost 6 bases, with 23 bases between them. From germline, CDR1 is LNHDA and CDR2 SQIVND (reference sequence). This CDR3 has 16 residues. The data were produced by immunoSEQ multiplex PCR, yet TCRdb's version contains in-frame clones alone and is incomplete. This repertoire shows about 63,000 clones, roughly nine tenths found once; its top ten account for more than 10%. The source is an adult with an advanced solid tumor such as melanoma, head and neck, liver or kidney cancer. V gene TRBV19 combines with J gene TRBJ2-4, with D possibly being TRBD2 (7 bases). The sample consisted of CD4+ or CD8+ T cells sorted from blood, taken in a trial of the OX40 agonist ivuxolimab. In DNA, the CDR3 is TGTGCCAGTGGGCGGGGCGGGGGCCCCCCTAGAAACATTCAGTACTTC. It is translated as CASGRGGGPPRNIQYF.